Following are 27 T cell receptor beta chains from one sample sequenced in a study of kidney transplant recipient with SARS-CoV-2 infection. MiXCR, applied by TCRdb to the reads, yields one record per CDR3 protein. This table has roughly 230,000 distinct CDR3 sequences, 29% appearing once. The sequenced sample was a blood sample, obtained at baseline and on day 111 from a kidney transplant recipient. The receptors originated from a male patient between 25 and 39 years old who had COVID-19 and was a kidney transplant recipient. Part of the T cells may come from the graft donor.

This clonotype was seen at least ten times. This chain links TRBV7-4 with TRBJ1-2; no clear D. CDR1 SGHVT and CDR2 SQSDAQ come from the germline V gene. Trimming removed 5 bases at V and 4 bases at J, with 23 bases between. This CDR3 is 17 amino acids long. The CDR3 protein is CASSDLLSARKTYGYTF. The CDR3 DNA follows: TGTGCCAGCAGCGATCTACTTTCAGCTCGAAAGACCTATGGCTACACCTTC.

This chain connects TRBV21-1 to TRBJ2-3. TRBV21-1 represents a pseudogene. The CDR3 has 17 amino acids. The CDR3 DNA follows: TGTGCCGGCAGAGGCTCAGTAGCTACAGTCATGCAAGATACGCAGTATTTT. Protein product: CAGRGSVATVMQDTQYF.

CDR3 sequence: CASSLGLTKYNEQFF. For the CDR3, the DNA is TGCGCCAGCAGCTTGGGACTCACAAAGTACAATGAGCAGTTCTTC. The chain links TRBV5-1 to TRBJ2-1; D call uncertain. V gave up 0 bases and J gave up 4 bases, with 11 bases separating them. The germline CDR1 and CDR2 sequences are SGHRS and YFSETQ. This CDR3 region has 15 residues.

As to this clonotype: A much larger clone lies a single base off, so this may be a read error. V is TRBV4-2 and J is TRBJ2-1; D call uncertain. Germline V gives CDR1 LGHNA, CDR2 YNFKEQ. This CDR3 spans 15 amino acids. The chain's CDR3 is CAGSQDLGAYNEQFF. In DNA, the CDR3 is TGTGCCGGCAGCCAAGATCTAGGAGCCTACAATGAGCAGTTCTTC.

This clonotype was recorded many times. This sequence joins TRBV30 and TRBJ1-2, with D tentatively TRBD1 (6 bases). Germline values: CDR1 GTSNPN, CDR2 SVGIG (reference sequence). Between the trimmed V and J ends, which lost 2 bases and 4 bases, there was a span of 17 bases. The length of the CDR3 is 15 residues. CDR3 coding DNA: TGTGCCTGGAGTTATGCCAGGGGAATCGGCTATGGCTACACCTTC. This codes for CAWSYARGIGYGYTF. Supplemented by reference TRBV30 and TRBJ1-2, the full variable domain reads SQTIHQWPATLVQPVGSPLSLECTVEGTSNPNLYWYRQAAGRGLQLLFYSVGIGQISSEVPQNLSASRPQDRQFILSSKKLLLSDSGFYLCAWSYARGIGYGYTFGSGTRLTVV.

This clonotype was seen repeatedly, ten times or more. The rearrangement joins TRBV28 to TRBJ2-2; D is uncertain. CDR1 and CDR2 (germline): MDHEN, SYDVKM. There are 16 residues in the CDR3. Trimming left V 2 bases short and J 6 bases short, with 16 bases between. This chain's CDR3 is CASSLAVGRIPGELFF. DNA for the CDR3: TGTGCCAGCAGTTTAGCCGTAGGGCGGATCCCCGGGGAGCTGTTTTTT.

This clonotype was counted at least ten times. The chain links TRBV9 to TRBJ2-3; D gene unclear. CDR1 and CDR2 from the germline V gene are SGDLS and YYNGEE. The V and J ends lost 4 bases and 1 base respectively, with 13 bases between them. This CDR3 comprises 15 residues. The CDR3 here is CASSSTTPGTDTQYF. The CDR3 region has the DNA TGTGCCAGCAGCTCTACGACCCCCGGCACAGATACGCAGTATTTT.

This clonotype showed up just a few times. One base away lies a much larger clone, so this may be a sequencing read error. The V and J genes are TRBV21-1 and TRBJ1-5; the table gives TRBD1 as D, unverified against the DNA. TRBV21-1 is a listed pseudogene. The CDR3 spans 16 residues. The CDR3 bases are TGTGCCAGCAGCAAACAACAGAGACAGGCGCTTCAGCCCCAGCATTTT. Its protein product is CASSKQQRQALQPQHF.

This clonotype has ten or more counts. The chain is built from TRBV12-3 or TRBV12-4 and TRBJ2-7, with D possibly TRBD1 on 6 matching bases. V lost 0 bases and J lost 3, with 6 bases in between. The CDR3 length is 13 residues. The CDR3 here is CASSLAGGYEQYV. The CDR3 bases are TGTGCCAGCAGTTTAGCAGGGGGCTACGAGCAGTACGTC.

This clonotype was counted between two and nine times. This chain connects TRBV3-1 to TRBJ2-6; D is unclear. The CDR3 totals 19 residues. CDR1 is LGHDT, CDR2 YNNKEL, per germline (reference sequence). Deletions cut 5 bases from V and 5 bases from J, with 25 bases between. CDR3 region: CASSSDDTPSQSRANVLTF. The CDR3 DNA reads TGTGCCAGCAGCTCGGATGACACCCCTTCACAAAGTCGGGCCAACGTCCTGACTTTC.

About this clonotype itself: Since the CDR3 does not end with the conserved phenylalanine or tryptophan, this likely comes from a read error. This sequence joins TRBV7-2 and TRBJ2-3; no clear D gene. Germline V gives CDR1 SGHTA, CDR2 FQGNSA. Trimming left V 1 base short and J 0 bases short, with 5 bases between. The CDR3 runs to 14 residues. The CDR3 here is CASSLGPSTDTQYL. CDR3 bases: TGTGCCAGCAGCTTAGGACCTAGCACAGATACGCAGTATCTT.

This clonotype has a count of ten or more. CDR3 coding DNA: TGTGCCAGCAGCTTGACCAGGATCGACTACGAGCAGTACTTC. It encodes CASSLTRIDYEQYF. This sequence joins TRBV5-6 and TRBJ2-7; unclear D gene. V shed 1 base and J shed 3 bases, with 11 bases lying between them. Germline loops: CDR1 SGHDT, CDR2 YYEEEE. The CDR3 consists of 14 residues.

The chain links TRBV9 to TRBJ1-6, with D tentatively TRBD1 (6 bases). The length of the CDR3 is 17 residues. Germline loops: CDR1 SGDLS, CDR2 YYNGEE. Trimming removed 0 bases from V and 6 bases from J, with 16 bases in between. CDR3 sequence: CASSVAPRIGGNSPLHF. Here the CDR3 DNA reads TGTGCCAGCAGCGTAGCCCCTAGGATAGGGGGTAATTCACCCCTCCACTTT.

About this clonotype: Being one base from a much bigger clone, this may be a read error. The chain has TRBV10-3 and TRBJ2-1; 8 bases line up with TRBD2. The J call may be mistaken, given a closer DNA end match to TRBJ2-7. This CDR3 has 15 amino acids. Germline CDR1 is ENHRY and CDR2 is SYGVKD. CDR3 sequence: CAISGLPAGGYEQYF. The CDR3 nucleotides are TGTGCCATCAGTGGGCTCCCCGCGGGGGGCTACGAGCAGTACTTC.

The chain carries TRBV20-1 and TRBJ2-3, with TRBD2 matching 9 bases. The CDR3 length is 16 residues. The V and J ends lost 5 bases and 2 bases, in that order; junction bases with no gene match: 11. The germline gives CDR1 DFQATT, CDR2 SNEGSKA (reference sequence). CDR3 bases: TGCAGTGCTCGAGGGGGGCTAGCGGGACACACAGATACGCAGTATTTT. Amino acid sequence: CSARGGLAGHTDTQYF.

Concerning this clonotype itself: A much more abundant neighbour one base away suggests this may be a read error. This chain uses TRBV3-1 with TRBJ2-5, with D uncertain. CDR3 size: 17 residues. The V gene's germline CDR1 is LGHDT and CDR2 YNNKEL (reference sequence). CDR3 sequence: CASSAFTPISFSETQCF. The CDR3 DNA is TGTGCCAGCAGCGCTTTTACTCCCATTTCTTTCTCTGAGACCCAGTGCTTC.

This clonotype was counted ten times or more. The chain has TRBV19 and TRBJ1-1; D gene unclear. Germline V gene data show CDR1 as LNHDA and CDR2 as SQIVND (reference sequence). V was clipped by 5 bases and J by 4 bases, with 11 bases between them. This CDR3 region has 13 residues. The CDR3 DNA reads as TGTGCCAGTAGTTCCTTCGAGGGCACTGAAGCTTTCTTT. Encoded protein: CASSSFEGTEAFF.

This clonotype has a count of ten or more. V usage is TRBV6-1 and J usage is TRBJ1-4, with a possible D match to TRBD1 (6 bases). The CDR3 totals 16 residues. Trimming left V 0 bases short and J 2 bases short, with 10 bases between. The germline CDR1 and CDR2 sequences are MNHNS and SASEGT. The CDR3 coding sequence is TGTGCCAGCAGTGAAGCTTTAGGGGGGACTAATGAAAAACTGTTTTTT. Residues: CASSEALGGTNEKLFF.

Notes on this clonotype: This could be a read error, since a much larger clone is one nucleotide away. This chain joins TRBV16 and TRBJ1-2; perhaps TRBD1 as D (5 bases). V dropped 5 bases and J dropped 4 bases, with 23 bases sitting between them. The CDR3 has 17 amino acids. The germline V gene encodes CDR1 KGHSY and CDR2 FQNENV. The chain's CDR3 is CASSLTQVVRRTYGYTF. For the CDR3, the DNA is TGTGCCAGCAGCTTGACACAGGTCGTTAGAAGGACCTATGGCTACACCTTC.

There are many counts of this clonotype. V is TRBV6-6 and J is TRBJ2-2; 7 nucleotides line up with TRBD2. J was trimmed by 7 bases and V by 10 bases; bases with no gene match: 9. CDR3 length equals 13 residues. CDR1 is MNHNY, CDR2 SVGAGI, per germline (reference sequence). The CDR3 DNA follows: TGTGCCACGAAACAGCGGGAAGGCGGGGAGCTGTTTTTT. It translates to CATKQREGGELFF.

The sample holds many counts of this clonotype. The gene calls are TRBV6-5 and TRBJ1-2; D not resolved. Germline V gene lookup returns CDR1 MNHEY and CDR2 SVGAGI. The germline V and J ends were trimmed by 7 bases and 0 bases, with 15 bases remaining between them. This CDR3 has 15 amino acids. The CDR3 sequence: CASIPFRDTNYGYTF. In nucleotides, the CDR3 is TGTGCCAGCATACCTTTCCGAGACACTAACTATGGCTACACCTTC.

This clonotype has a count of ten or more. The chain combines TRBV6-5 with TRBJ2-7, with 10 bases aligning to TRBD1. V was clipped by 3 bases and J by 3 bases; unmatched bases: 11. The V gene's germline CDR1 is MNHEY and CDR2 SVGAGI. The CDR3 consists of 17 residues. The CDR3 region is CASSYSSRGQGFYEQYF. CDR3 nucleotides: TGTGCCAGCAGTTATTCTTCACGGGGACAGGGGTTCTACGAGCAGTACTTC.

The chain combines TRBV4-1 with TRBJ2-1, with 9 bases fitting TRBD2. CDR1 is MGHRA and CDR2 is YSYEKL in the germline V gene. The V and J ends lost 4 bases and 8 bases, in that order; junction bases with no gene match: 6. There are 14 residues in the CDR3. DNA for the CDR3: TGCGCCAGCAGCCGAGGGACTAGCCACGATGAGCAGTTCTTC. It is translated as CASSRGTSHDEQFF.

The table lists this clonotype with a few counts. V usage is TRBV30 and J usage is TRBJ2-1, with D maybe TRBD2 (6 bases). Trimming stripped 1 base from V and 6 bases from J, with 10 bases between. Germline lookup yields CDR1 GTSNPN and CDR2 SVGIG (reference sequence). This CDR3 contains 13 residues. In DNA form, the CDR3 reads TGTGCCTGGAGTGGGCTAGCGTCCAATGAGCAGTTCTTC. This translates into CAWSGLASNEQFF.

The rearrangement links TRBV24-1 to TRBJ2-3; unclear D gene. V lost 0 bases and J lost 8, with 8 bases in between. The CDR3 runs to 13 residues. The germline CDR1 and CDR2 sequences are KGHDR and SFDVKD. The CDR3 DNA is TGTGCCACCAGTGATTTGTCGTGGGGTACGCAGTATTTT. Its protein is CATSDLSWGTQYF.

As to this clonotype: A much larger clonotype is one base distant, so this may be a read error. The chain recombines TRBV5-5 with TRBJ1-2; D unclear. This CDR3 has 16 residues. CDR1 is SGHKS and CDR2 is YYEKEE in the germline V gene (reference sequence). V lost 6 bases and J lost 4, with 22 bases in between. This CDR3 is CASTAAVSRRTYGYTF. The CDR3 nucleotides are TGTGCCAGCACAGCGGCTGTCTCGCGAAGGACCTATGGCTACACCTTC. Full variable domain (rest looked up from reference TRBV5-5 and TRBJ1-2): DAGVTQSPTHLIKTRGQQVTLRCSPISGHKSVSWYQQVLGQGPQFIFQYYEKEERGRGNFPDRFSARQFPNYSSELNVNALLLGDSALYLCASTAAVSRRTYGYTFGSGTRLTVV.

Notes on this clonotype: A much larger clone sits a single nucleotide away, making a read error possible. The chain uses TRBV9 and TRBJ2-7; 8 positions match TRBD2. Per germline, CDR1 SGDLS and CDR2 YYNGEE. CDR3 length equals 14 residues. Trimming removed 0 bases from V and 5 bases from J; junction bases left unmatched: 4. CDR3 in DNA: TGTGCCAGCAGCGTAGCGATTAGCGGGAACGAGCAGTACTTC. Residues: CASSVAISGNEQYF. Drawing the rest from reference TRBV9 and TRBJ2-7, the complete variable domain is DSGVTQTPKHLITATGQRVTLRCSPRSGDLSVYWYQQSLDQGLQFLIQYYNGEERAKGNILERFSAQQFPDLHSELNLSSLELGDSALYFCASSVAISGNEQYFGPGTRLTVT.